Listed below are T cell receptor beta chains from one sample, sequenced in a study of blood T cell repertoires in COVID-19. The protocol was immunoSEQ multiplex PCR, while the TCRdb copy is restricted to in-frame clones and leaves out a portion. The sample holds under 150,000 clones; about 87% are singletons and the top ten take roughly 4.4%. The sequenced sample was peripheral blood. All receptors come from a woman aged 50 to 60 with acute or convalescent COVID-19. The CDR3 runs from the conserved cysteine through the conserved F or W. Each record gives: clone size, J gene, D gene, V gene, CDR3 protein, CDR3 DNA. A D gene is named only where the DNA matches it firmly. The listing skips clone size in some rows; elsewhere it reads once, few, many or a size class.

- TRBJ2-1 - TRBV6-5 CAITERSSYNEQFF TGTGCCATCACGGAACGGAGCTCCTACAATGAGCAGTTCTTC
- TRBJ2-5 - TRBV28 CASSLGGGKYQETQYF TGTGCCAGCAGTCTGGGGGGGGGCAAGTACCAAGAGACCCAGTACTTC
- TRBJ1-5 - TRBV4-1 CASSQPTGRGNQPQHF TGCGCCAGCAGCCAACCGACAGGCCGTGGGAATCAGCCCCAGCATTTT
- TRBJ1-1 - TRBV5-4 CASSPLLNTEAFF TGTGCCAGCAGCCCCCTTTTGAACACTGAAGCTTTCTTT
- TRBJ1-2 - TRBV29-1 CSGQTENYGYTF TGCAGCGGCCAAACAGAGAACTATGGCTACACCTTC
- TRBJ2-5 TRBD1 TRBV5-1 CASSARGRGETQYF TGCGCCAGCAGCGCCAGGGGGCGAGGAGAGACCCAGTACTTC
- TRBJ1-1 - TRBV5-1 CASSAGGPGPLNTEAFF TGCGCCAGCAGCGCCGGGGGGCCAGGGCCACTAAACACTGAAGCTTTCTTT
- TRBJ1-3 TRBD1 TRBV29-1 CSVKGPRQGDVSTIYF TGCAGCGTTAAAGGTCCGAGACAGGGGGATGTAAGCACCATATATTTT
- TRBJ2-2 TRBD1 TRBV4-2 CASSQEPGQGVTNTGELFF TGTGCCAGCAGCCAAGAACCGGGACAGGGGGTTACGAACACCGGGGAGCTGTTTTTT
- TRBJ1-5 - TRBV24-1 CATAQMGHQGTQPQHF TGTGCCACCGCACAAATGGGACACCAAGGGACTCAGCCCCAGCATTTT
- TRBJ2-2 TRBD1 TRBV4-3 CASSLNRGQGRNTGELFF TGCGCCAGCAGCCTCAACCGCGGACAGGGCAGGAACACCGGGGAGCTGTTTTTT
once TRBJ2-4 - TRBV7-9 CASSGETLAKNIQYF TGTGCCAGCAGCGGGGAGACCTTAGCCAAAAACATTCAGTACTTC
few TRBJ2-1 - TRBV2 CASSEQSLGLLIDNEQFF TGTGCCAGCAGTGAACAGAGTCTCGGACTTTTGATCGACAATGAGCAGTTCTTC
- TRBJ1-5 - TRBV2 CASKDRVGQPQHF TGTGCCAGCAAGGATCGGGTGGGTCAGCCCCAGCATTTT
- TRBJ1-6 - TRBV7-9 CASSLSGGGMNSPLHF TGTGCCAGCAGCTTAAGTGGGGGAGGAATGAATTCACCCCTCCACTTT
- TRBJ2-3 - TRBV7-2 CASSFSVSDTQYF TGTGCCAGCAGCTTTTCGGTATCAGATACGCAGTATTTT